These 30 T cell receptor beta chains were sequenced from one sample in a study of T-cell reconstitution after alpha-beta-depleted transplantation in children. For TCRbeta, the library was prepared with unique molecular identifiers. TCRdb re-called the PCR reads through MiXCR, storing one row per CDR3 protein. The sample holds around 190,000 distinct CDR3 sequences, under 8.5% seen once. The starting material was PBMCs, obtained before TCRalphabeta/CD19-depleted stem cell transplant. The receptors were sampled from a boy aged 2 to 10 with acute lymphoblastic leukemia, due to receive a stem cell transplant.

This clonotype was counted at least ten times. The V gene is TRBV24-1, the J gene TRBJ2-5; 7 bases match TRBD1. Germline V gene lookup returns CDR1 KGHDR and CDR2 SFDVKD. V lost 4 bases and J lost 5; bases outside the gene matches: 6. The CDR3 totals 14 residues. CDR3 protein: CATSEKTGPETQYF. The CDR3 DNA follows: TGTGCCACCAGTGAGAAGACAGGGCCGGAGACCCAGTACTTC.

In its sample, this clonotype was seen many times. The chain uses TRBV5-1 and TRBJ2-3, with a tentative D call TRBD1 (6 bases). V shed 4 bases and J shed 6 bases, with 18 bases lying between them. In germline, CDR1 is SGHRS, CDR2 YFSETQ. This CDR3 is built from 15 residues. The CDR3 is CASSSTGFILDTQYF. CDR3 nucleotides: TGCGCCAGCAGCAGTACAGGGTTCATTCTGGATACGCAGTATTTT.

The CDR3 reads CASSLDPGSGQETQYF. DNA of the CDR3: TGTGCCAGCAGCTTAGATCCGGGTAGCGGACAAGAGACCCAGTACTTC. The genes are TRBV11-3 and TRBJ2-5, with D maybe TRBD2 (6 bases). V lost 0 bases to trimming and J lost 2 bases, with 13 bases between them. The V gene's germline CDR1 is SGHNT and CDR2 YENEEA. The CDR3 is 16 residues long.

This clonotype has at least ten counts. The chain employs TRBV27 and TRBJ2-2, with no clear D. The germline V gene encodes CDR1 MNHEY and CDR2 SMNVEV (reference sequence). The CDR3 length is 15 residues. V was cut by 7 bases and J by 7 bases, with 19 bases left in between. The DNA for the CDR3 is TGTGCCAGCACCGAAGATCTGATGTCTGGCGGGGAGCTGTTTTTT. Its protein is CASTEDLMSGGELFF.

This clonotype was observed many times. The rearrangement uses TRBV7-9 and TRBJ2-2; no definite D call. Germline V lookup: CDR1 SEHNR, CDR2 FQNEAQ (reference sequence). This CDR3 is built from 12 residues. V shed 5 bases and J shed 6 bases, with 7 bases lying between them. The CDR3 coding sequence is TGTGCCAGCAGCAGTCGTGCCGGGGAGCTGTTTTTT. Translation gives CASSSRAGELFF. The variable domain in full, completed from reference TRBV7-9 and TRBJ2-2, reads DTGVSQNPRHKITKRGQNVTFRCDPISEHNRLYWYRQTLGQGPEFLTYFQNEAQLEKSRLLSDRFSAERPKGSFSTLEIQRTEQGDSAMYLCASSSRAGELFFGEGSRLTVL.

This clonotype showed up many times. V usage is TRBV5-8 and J usage is TRBJ1-6; D is possibly TRBD1 (5 bases). The CDR3 runs to 15 residues. V was clipped by 3 bases and J by 9 bases, with 16 bases between them. Germline CDR1 is SGHTS and CDR2 is YDEGEE. CDR3 DNA: TGTGCCAGCAGCTCGGTCCCCAGGGCGAGTTCACCCCTCCACTTT. Its translation is CASSSVPRASSPLHF.

This clonotype was seen repeatedly, ten times or more. This sequence joins TRBV20-1 and TRBJ1-6, with TRBD1 as a possible D gene (6 bases). Germline V gene lookup returns CDR1 DFQATT and CDR2 SNEGSKA (reference sequence). The CDR3 spans 17 residues. V was trimmed by 6 bases and J by 6 bases, leaving 24 bases between them. DNA for the CDR3: TGCAGTGCCCACTCCGCGTGGCGGGACACGACTAATTCACCCCTCCACTTT. Translation gives CSAHSAWRDTTNSPLHF.

This clonotype has ten or more counts. The CDR3 spells CASSLWPERGSTEAFF. DNA for the CDR3: TGTGCCAGCAGTTTATGGCCCGAGCGGGGGAGCACTGAAGCTTTCTTT. V usage is TRBV28 and J usage is TRBJ1-1, with D possibly being TRBD1 (5 bases). Deletions cut 0 bases from V and 4 bases from J, with 15 bases between. The CDR3 runs to 16 residues. From germline, CDR1 is MDHEN and CDR2 SYDVKM.

The table lists this clonotype with many counts. V usage is TRBV5-1 and J usage is TRBJ2-5; the D gene is possibly TRBD2 (6 bases). The V gene lost 6 bases and the J gene lost 0 bases, with 15 bases spanning the gap. The CDR3 covers 15 residues. CDR1 and CDR2 (germline): SGHRS, YFSETQ. CDR3 sequence (DNA): TGCGCCAGCAAACTAGCCCTTTTTAACCAAGAGACCCAGTACTTC. Translated: CASKLALFNQETQYF.

This clonotype was seen many times. Here the CDR3 DNA reads TGTGCCAGCAGTCCCACACCGACAGGGAGATACGAGCAGTACTTC. Translation gives CASSPTPTGRYEQYF. The chain recombines TRBV28 with TRBJ2-7, with 7 bases identical to TRBD1. The CDR3 has 15 amino acids. Looked up from germline, CDR1 is MDHEN and CDR2 is SYDVKM. Trimming removed 5 bases from V and 4 bases from J; junction bases left unmatched: 11.

A few counts support this clonotype. This chain connects TRBV3-1 to TRBJ2-7, with D possibly matching TRBD1 (6 bases). V was pared by 4 bases and J by 6 bases, with 13 bases between. The CDR3 is 13 residues long. Germline loops: CDR1 LGHDT, CDR2 YNNKEL (reference sequence). The CDR3 bases are TGTGCCAGCAGCCGAGGAACAGGGTTCGAGCAGTACTTC. It specifies CASSRGTGFEQYF.

This clonotype was counted a few times. The chain has TRBV4-3 and TRBJ1-5; possibly TRBD1 for D (6 bases). V lost 4 bases and J 3 bases, leaving 16 bases between the germline ends. The CDR3 has 16 residues. Germline V gene sequence: CDR1 LGHNA, CDR2 YSLEER. CDR3 coding DNA: TGCGCCAGCAGCCCCGAACAGGGTCCTACCAATCAGCCCCAGCATTTT. Its translation: CASSPEQGPTNQPQHF.

The sample holds many counts of this clonotype. The rearrangement links TRBV27 to TRBJ2-5; TRBD2 might be the D (7 bases). Trimming removed 2 bases from V and 5 bases from J, with 18 bases in between. CDR3 size: 16 residues. The germline CDR1 and CDR2 sequences are MNHEY and SMNVEV (reference sequence). The CDR3 nucleotides read TGTGCCAGCAGTTTAGGGGGGGCGAGGGGCCCGGAGACCCAGTACTTC. Its translation is CASSLGGARGPETQYF.

The J gene is TRBJ1-2, the V gene TRBV6-2 or TRBV6-3; 7 bases are a match to TRBD1. J was trimmed by 7 bases and V by 11 bases; bases with no gene match: 10. CDR1 and CDR2 from the germline V gene are MNHEY and SVGEGT. CDR3 length: 12 residues. DNA of the CDR3: TGTGCCTCCGGACAGGCCCGCGGTGGCTACACCTTC. Protein: CASGQARGGYTF.

V and J are TRBV9 and TRBJ2-7; a possible D gene is TRBD2 (6 bases). Between the trimmed V and J ends, which lost 0 bases and 0 bases, there was a span of 16 bases. The CDR3 spans 17 residues. Germline values: CDR1 SGDLS, CDR2 YYNGEE. The CDR3 DNA reads as TGTGCCAGCAGCGTAGGGGGAGGAGAGGGGCACTCCTACGAGCAGTACTTC. Translation: CASSVGGGEGHSYEQYF.

The chain carries TRBV7-2 and TRBJ1-6; D unresolved. The CDR3 sequence is 13 residues long. Germline V lookup: CDR1 SGHTA, CDR2 FQGNSA. V lost 5 bases to trimming and J lost 8 bases, with 10 bases between them. The CDR3: CASSPDTDSPLHF. The CDR3 DNA reads as TGTGCCAGCAGCCCAGACACGGATTCACCCCTCCACTTT.

The chain couples TRBV3-1 to TRBJ1-5, with D perhaps matching TRBD1 (5 bases). Germline CDR1 LGHDT, CDR2 YNNKEL (reference sequence). V shed 1 base and J shed 6 bases, with 13 bases lying between them. The CDR3 has 15 residues. CDR3: CASSQGQSFGQPQHF. The DNA for the CDR3 is TGTGCCAGCAGCCAAGGACAGTCGTTTGGTCAGCCCCAGCATTTT.

This clonotype occurred many times. This chain links TRBV20-1 with TRBJ2-1; 7 nucleotides line up with TRBD2. Germline values: CDR1 DFQATT, CDR2 SNEGSKA (reference sequence). This CDR3 is 13 amino acids long. Trimming removed 6 bases from V and 4 bases from J; junction bases left unmatched: 6. The DNA for the CDR3 is TGCAGTGCGAAACTAGCGTGGTACAATGAGCAGTTCTTC. It codes for CSAKLAWYNEQFF.

This clonotype was counted at least ten times. The rearrangement links TRBV9 to TRBJ1-5; D gene ambiguous. In germline, CDR1 is SGDLS, CDR2 YYNGEE. Trimming cost V 0 bases and J 1 base, with 5 bases left between them. The CDR3 totals 14 residues. The CDR3, as DNA: TGTGCCAGCAGCGTAGGGGGAAGCAATCAGCCCCAGCATTTT. Encoded protein: CASSVGGSNQPQHF.

This clonotype was seen at least ten times. This chain links TRBV5-1 with TRBJ1-1, with D uncertain. The CDR3 sequence is 16 residues long. V lost 1 base and J 1 base, leaving 14 bases between the germline ends. CDR1 and CDR2 (germline): SGHRS, YFSETQ. The CDR3 DNA is TGCGCCAGCAGCTTGAAGGACCGCGTAGAGAACACTGAAGCTTTCTTT. It yields the protein CASSLKDRVENTEAFF.

This clonotype was seen many times. The chain employs TRBV20-1 and TRBJ1-5; 8 bases match TRBD1. J gave up 2 bases and V 5 bases, and 2 bases lay outside the gene matches. CDR3 length equals 13 residues. From germline, CDR1 is DFQATT and CDR2 SNEGSKA (reference sequence). CDR3 sequence reads: CSAATGGNQPQHF. In nucleotides, the CDR3 is TGCAGTGCTGCGACAGGGGGCAATCAGCCCCAGCATTTT.

This clonotype was seen at least ten times. The chain joins TRBV29-1 to TRBJ1-4; maybe TRBD1 (5 bases). The V end was cut by 7 bases, the J end by 8 bases, with 17 bases between. The CDR3 runs to 13 residues. Germline V gives CDR1 SQVTM, CDR2 ANQGSEA. The CDR3 nucleotides read TGCAGCGCCACCGGGACCTTGGGGGAAAAACTGTTTTTT. Translating gives CSATGTLGEKLFF.

The chain employs TRBV20-1 and TRBJ1-5; the match to TRBD1 covers 11 bases. CDR3 length equals 18 residues. Germline CDR1 reads DFQATT; CDR2 reads SNEGSKA (reference sequence). J was trimmed by 1 base and V by 4 bases; bases with no gene match: 12. The CDR3 coding sequence is TGCAGTGCTAAGAGGGTCGGGACAGGGGGTGAGAGCAATCAGCCCCAGCATTTT. Protein: CSAKRVGTGGESNQPQHF.

This clonotype was detected many times. The J gene is TRBJ2-2, the V gene TRBV27; D unclear. The CDR3 contains 14 residues. Germline V gene data show CDR1 as MNHEY and CDR2 as SMNVEV (reference sequence). Trimming pared 7 bases from V and 2 bases from J, leaving 11 bases between. For the CDR3, the DNA is TGTGCCAGCACCAGCGCGAGAAACACCGGGGAGCTGTTTTTT. Translating it yields CASTSARNTGELFF.

The rearrangement links TRBV5-6 to TRBJ1-1; no firm D call. V was clipped by 1 base and J by 0 bases, with 4 bases between them. Germline CDR1 SGHDT, CDR2 YYEEEE. This CDR3 has 13 residues. The DNA for the CDR3 is TGTGCCAGCAGCTTGTATATGAACACTGAAGCTTTCTTT. Translated: CASSLYMNTEAFF.

The chain carries TRBV6-1 and TRBJ2-5, with a possible D match to TRBD2 (6 bases). The CDR3 runs to 17 residues. Trimming left V 2 bases short and J 4 bases short, with 20 bases between. Germline CDR1 is MNHNS and CDR2 is SASEGT. The CDR3 DNA reads TGTGCCAGCAGTGAATGGGGGGACCCCCCCGCCGGAGAGACCCAGTACTTC. It specifies CASSEWGDPPAGETQYF.

At least ten counts were recorded for this clonotype. The rearrangement joins TRBV29-1 to TRBJ1-3; D not resolved. The germline V and J ends were trimmed by 0 bases and 5 bases, with 14 bases remaining between them. The CDR3 is 15 amino acids. The germline V gene encodes CDR1 SQVTM and CDR2 ANQGSEA. The CDR3 sequence: CSVEDLGSRRNTIYF. The CDR3 DNA reads TGCAGCGTTGAAGATCTTGGATCCAGGAGAAACACCATATATTTT.

A few counts support this clonotype. The chain combines TRBV5-5 with TRBJ1-2, with a possible D match to TRBD1 (6 bases). The CDR3 sequence is 14 residues long. In germline, CDR1 is SGHKS, CDR2 YYEKEE (reference sequence). V was shortened by 7 bases and J by 4 bases, with 17 bases between the two germline ends. The CDR3 nucleotides read TGTGCCAGCGGCTCGGACAGAGGAAGCTATGGCTACACCTTC. It specifies CASGSDRGSYGYTF.

This clonotype appeared many times. V gene TRBV3-1 combines with J gene TRBJ2-1, with D possibly TRBD2 on 5 matching bases. The CDR3 sequence is 16 residues long. Germline V gene data show CDR1 as LGHDT and CDR2 as YNNKEL (reference sequence). Between the trimmed V and J ends, which lost 0 bases and 0 bases, there was a span of 9 bases. CDR3 sequence: CASSQDRGSSYNEQFF. The CDR3 DNA follows: TGTGCCAGCAGCCAAGATAGAGGGAGCTCCTACAATGAGCAGTTCTTC.

This clonotype was detected many times. The chain recombines TRBV27 with TRBJ2-5, with 9 bases fitting TRBD2. The junction had 5 bases not matched to a gene; V was cut back by 4 bases and J by 5 bases. The CDR3 loop spans 14 amino acids. The germline gives CDR1 MNHEY, CDR2 SMNVEV (reference sequence). The CDR3 region has the DNA TGTGCCAGCAGTTGGGGCGGGGGGGCCGAGACCCAGTACTTC. Encoded protein: CASSWGGGAETQYF.